These 3 T cell receptor beta chains share one sample of origin, sequenced in a study of cytomegalovirus exposure and HLA in healthy donors (dated by TCRdb to 2015 to 2018). Library prep was done by the immunoSEQ multiplex PCR assay. TCRdb holds this immuneACCESS table with in-frame rearrangements only. Some clones are missing; in checked studies, unresolved V genes explain under half, and the rest has no known cause. This sample has under 250,000 clones in its table, and around nine tenths of those were observed once. Clones ranked in the top ten supply more than 1.5% of the sample. Material: PBMCs. Source of these receptors: a woman between 18 and 30 years old in good health and CMV-seropositive.

The chain recombines TRBV27 with TRBJ2-7, with a weak D call TRBD2 (7 bases). V shed 2 bases and J shed 1 base, with 15 bases lying between them. CDR3 length: 16 amino acids. Germline CDR1 and CDR2: MNHEY and SMNVEV (reference sequence). CDR3 DNA sequence: TGTGCCAGCAGTTTAAGGGGGGGAGCCCAATCCTACGAGCAGTACTTC. It translates to CASSLRGGAQSYEQYF.

This chain uses TRBV27 with TRBJ1-5; D might be TRBD1 (6 bases). CDR1 is MNHEY and CDR2 is SMNVEV in the germline V gene (reference sequence). Trimming stripped 5 bases from V and 0 bases from J, with 14 bases between. The CDR3 runs 16 residues. The CDR3 loop is CASSAPPRGSNQPQHF. CDR3 nucleotides: TGTGCCAGCAGTGCCCCCCCCAGGGGTAGCAATCAGCCCCAGCATTTT.

In its sample, this clone was seen a few times. CDR3 bases: TGCGCCAGCAGCCCCGCGGGGCTGGAAAAACTGTTTTTT. Protein sequence: CASSPAGLEKLFF. This sequence joins TRBV5-1 and TRBJ1-4; D might be TRBD1 (5 bases). CDR1 SGHRS and CDR2 YFSETQ come from the germline V gene. Trimming removed 4 bases at V and 8 bases at J, with 12 bases between. The CDR3 loop spans 13 amino acids.